This T cell receptor (beta chain) was identified during a study of cytomegalovirus exposure and HLA in healthy donors. PCR involved 60 Vbeta and 13 Jbeta primers. Produced via immunoSEQ multiplex PCR; TCRdb's table is partial and in-frame only. The sample consists of more than 150,000 clones, less than 90% of them appearing once. Trimming left V 0 bases short and J 2 bases short, with 8 bases between. CDR1 and CDR2 from the germline V gene are SGHRS and YFSETQ. The CDR3 runs 14 residues. Study findings and constraints: Roughly uniform depth of sequencing across donors was assumed in presence/absence analyses.

In the case of this clone: Its target is not known.

The rearrangement links TRBV5-1 to TRBJ2-5; no clear D. This receptor was taken from a boy aged 5-17 years in good health and CMV-seronegative. The sequencing sample was made of PBMCs. The CDR3 loop is CASSLGQKQETQYF. For the CDR3, the DNA is TGCGCCAGCAGCTTGGGGCAGAAACAAGAGACCCAGTACTTC. Using reference TRBV5-1 and TRBJ2-5 for the parts outside the CDR3, the full variable domain is KAGVTQTPRYLIKTRGQQVTLSCSPISGHRSVSWYQQTPGQGLQFLFEYFSETQRNKGNFPGRFSGRQFSNSRSEMNVSTLELGDSALYLCASSLGQKQETQYFGPGTRLLVL.